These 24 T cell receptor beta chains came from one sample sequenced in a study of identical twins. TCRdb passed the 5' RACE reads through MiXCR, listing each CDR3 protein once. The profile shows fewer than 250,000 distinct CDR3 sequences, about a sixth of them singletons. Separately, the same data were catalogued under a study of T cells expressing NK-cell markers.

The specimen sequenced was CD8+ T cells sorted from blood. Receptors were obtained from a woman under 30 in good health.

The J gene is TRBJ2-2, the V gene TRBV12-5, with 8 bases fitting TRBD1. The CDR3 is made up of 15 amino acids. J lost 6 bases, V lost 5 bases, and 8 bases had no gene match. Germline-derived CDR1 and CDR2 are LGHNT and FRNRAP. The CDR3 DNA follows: TGTGCTAGTGGTCTTGGACAGGGTGGGGCCGGGGAGCTGTTTTTT. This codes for CASGLGQGGAGELFF.

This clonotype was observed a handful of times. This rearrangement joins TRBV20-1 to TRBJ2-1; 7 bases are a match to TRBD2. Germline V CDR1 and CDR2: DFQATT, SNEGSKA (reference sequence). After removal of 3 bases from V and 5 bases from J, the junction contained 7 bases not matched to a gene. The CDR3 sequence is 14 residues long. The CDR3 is CSASTTSAHNEQFF. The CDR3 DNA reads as TGCAGTGCTAGTACCACTAGCGCGCACAATGAGCAGTTCTTC.

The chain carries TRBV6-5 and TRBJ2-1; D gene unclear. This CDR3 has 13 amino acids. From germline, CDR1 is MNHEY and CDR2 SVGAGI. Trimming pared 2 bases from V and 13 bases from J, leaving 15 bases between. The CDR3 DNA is TGTGCCAGCAGTTACATTTTATCCCTCCCTCAGTTCTTC. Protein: CASSYILSLPQFF.

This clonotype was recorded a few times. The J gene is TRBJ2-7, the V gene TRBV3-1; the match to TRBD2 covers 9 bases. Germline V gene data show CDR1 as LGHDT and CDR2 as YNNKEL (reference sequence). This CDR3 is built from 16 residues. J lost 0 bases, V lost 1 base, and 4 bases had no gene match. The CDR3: CASSQVRTSVSYEQYF. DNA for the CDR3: TGTGCCAGCAGCCAAGTCCGGACTAGCGTCTCCTACGAGCAGTACTTC.

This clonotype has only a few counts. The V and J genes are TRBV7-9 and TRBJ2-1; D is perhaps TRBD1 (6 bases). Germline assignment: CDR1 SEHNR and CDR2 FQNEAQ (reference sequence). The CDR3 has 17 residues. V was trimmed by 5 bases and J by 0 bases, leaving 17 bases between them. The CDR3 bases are TGTGCCAGCAGCCACAAACAGGGTATAGGCTCCTACAATGAGCAGTTCTTC. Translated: CASSHKQGIGSYNEQFF.

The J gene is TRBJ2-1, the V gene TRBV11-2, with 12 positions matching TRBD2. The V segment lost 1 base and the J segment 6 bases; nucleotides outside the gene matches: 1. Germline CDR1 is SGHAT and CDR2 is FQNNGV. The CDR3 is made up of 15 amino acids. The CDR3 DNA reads TGTGCCAGCAGCTTAGGGACTAGCGGGACCAATGAGCAGTTCTTC. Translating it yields CASSLGTSGTNEQFF.

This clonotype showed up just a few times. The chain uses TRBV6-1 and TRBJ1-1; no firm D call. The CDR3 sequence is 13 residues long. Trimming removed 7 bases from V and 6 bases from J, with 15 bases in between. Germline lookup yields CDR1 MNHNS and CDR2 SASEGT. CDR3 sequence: CASMRTGDAEAFF. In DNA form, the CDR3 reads TGTGCCAGCATGAGGACGGGAGATGCTGAAGCTTTCTTT.

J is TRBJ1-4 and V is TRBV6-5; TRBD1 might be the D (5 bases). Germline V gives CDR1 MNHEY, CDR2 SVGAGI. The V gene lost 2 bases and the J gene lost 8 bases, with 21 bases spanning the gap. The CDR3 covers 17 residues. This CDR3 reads CASSYLGVHDGGEKLFF. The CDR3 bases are TGTGCCAGCAGTTACCTTGGCGTCCACGACGGGGGGGAAAAACTGTTTTTT.

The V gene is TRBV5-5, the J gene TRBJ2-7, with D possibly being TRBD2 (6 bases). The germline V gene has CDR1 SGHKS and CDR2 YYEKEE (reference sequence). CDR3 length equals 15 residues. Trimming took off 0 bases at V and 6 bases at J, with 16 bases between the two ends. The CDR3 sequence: CASSLVISGGAEQYF. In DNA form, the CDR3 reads TGTGCCAGCAGCTTGGTGATTAGCGGAGGGGCCGAGCAGTACTTC.

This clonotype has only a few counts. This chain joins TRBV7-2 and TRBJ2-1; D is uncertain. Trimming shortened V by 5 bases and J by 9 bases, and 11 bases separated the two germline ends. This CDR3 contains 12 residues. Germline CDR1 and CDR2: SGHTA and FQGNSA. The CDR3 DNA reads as TGTGCCAGCAGCATAGACGGAGCTGAGCAGTTCTTC. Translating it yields CASSIDGAEQFF.

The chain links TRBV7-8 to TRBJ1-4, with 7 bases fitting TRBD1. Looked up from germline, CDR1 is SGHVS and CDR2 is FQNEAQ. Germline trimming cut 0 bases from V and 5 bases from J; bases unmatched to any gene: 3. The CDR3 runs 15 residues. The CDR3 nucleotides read TGTGCCAGCAGCTTAGCCGGGACAGTAAATGAAAAACTGTTTTTT. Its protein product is CASSLAGTVNEKLFF.

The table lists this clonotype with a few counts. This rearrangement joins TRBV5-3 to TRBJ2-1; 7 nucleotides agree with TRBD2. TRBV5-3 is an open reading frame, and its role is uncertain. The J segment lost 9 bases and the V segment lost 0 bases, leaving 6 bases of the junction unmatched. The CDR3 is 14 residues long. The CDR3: CARSLGTRGGEQFF. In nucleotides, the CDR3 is TGTGCCAGAAGCTTGGGGACTAGAGGCGGTGAGCAGTTCTTC.

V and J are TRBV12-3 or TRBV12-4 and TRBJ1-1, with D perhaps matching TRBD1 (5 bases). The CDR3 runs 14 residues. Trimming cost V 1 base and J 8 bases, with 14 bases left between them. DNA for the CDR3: TGTGCCAGCAGTTTAGATGGTAGGGGAGGGGAAGCTTTCTTT. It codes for CASSLDGRGGEAFF.

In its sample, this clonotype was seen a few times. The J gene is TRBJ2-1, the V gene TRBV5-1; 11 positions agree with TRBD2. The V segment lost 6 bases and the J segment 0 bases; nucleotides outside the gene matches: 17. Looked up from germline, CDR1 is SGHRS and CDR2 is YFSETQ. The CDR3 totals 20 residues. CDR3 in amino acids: CASNLGPYTSGGSSYNEQFF. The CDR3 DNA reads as TGCGCCAGCAACCTCGGTCCCTATACTAGCGGGGGAAGCTCCTACAATGAGCAGTTCTTC.

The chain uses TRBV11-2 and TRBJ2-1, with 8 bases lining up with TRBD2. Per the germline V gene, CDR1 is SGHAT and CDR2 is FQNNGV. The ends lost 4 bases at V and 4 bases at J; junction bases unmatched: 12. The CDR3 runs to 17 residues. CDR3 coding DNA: TGTGCCAGCAGCTCTACGCCGGGACTAGACAGGTACAATGAGCAGTTCTTC. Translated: CASSSTPGLDRYNEQFF.

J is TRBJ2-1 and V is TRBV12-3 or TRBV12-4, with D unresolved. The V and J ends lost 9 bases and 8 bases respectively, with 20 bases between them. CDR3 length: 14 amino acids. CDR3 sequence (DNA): TGTGCCAGTAAAATACCCGGGCCAAGCTATGAGCAGTTCTTC. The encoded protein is CASKIPGPSYEQFF.

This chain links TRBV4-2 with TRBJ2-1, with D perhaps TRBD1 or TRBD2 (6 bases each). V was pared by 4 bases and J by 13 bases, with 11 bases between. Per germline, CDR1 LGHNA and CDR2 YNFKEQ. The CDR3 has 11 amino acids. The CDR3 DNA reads TGTGCCAGCAGCCCCGGGGGCAGACAGTTCTTC. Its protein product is CASSPGGRQFF.

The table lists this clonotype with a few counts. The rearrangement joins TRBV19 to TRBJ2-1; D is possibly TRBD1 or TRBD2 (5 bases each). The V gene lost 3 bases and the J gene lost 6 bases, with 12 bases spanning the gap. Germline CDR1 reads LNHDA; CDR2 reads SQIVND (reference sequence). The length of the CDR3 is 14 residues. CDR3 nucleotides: TGTGCCAGTAGTATTGGGCCCGGGGCCAATGAGCAGTTCTTC. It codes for CASSIGPGANEQFF.

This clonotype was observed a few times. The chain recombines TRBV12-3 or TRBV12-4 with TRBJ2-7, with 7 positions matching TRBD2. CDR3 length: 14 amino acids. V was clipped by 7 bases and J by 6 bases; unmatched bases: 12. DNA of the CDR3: TGTGCCAGCACCCCCGGGACTACCTTCGGCGAGCAGTACTTC. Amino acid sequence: CASTPGTTFGEQYF.

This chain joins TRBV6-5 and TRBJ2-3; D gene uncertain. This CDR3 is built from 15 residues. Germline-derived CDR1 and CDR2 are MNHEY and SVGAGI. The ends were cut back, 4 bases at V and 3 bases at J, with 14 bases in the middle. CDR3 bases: TGTGCCAGCAGTTTCGGTTTAACGTCGACAGATACGCAGTATTTT. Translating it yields CASSFGLTSTDTQYF.

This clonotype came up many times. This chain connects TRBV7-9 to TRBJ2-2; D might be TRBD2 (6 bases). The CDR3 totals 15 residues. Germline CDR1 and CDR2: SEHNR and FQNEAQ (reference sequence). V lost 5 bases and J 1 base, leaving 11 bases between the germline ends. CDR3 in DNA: TGTGCCAGCAGCGGGGGGACGGAGAACACCGGGGAGCTGTTTTTT. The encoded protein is CASSGGTENTGELFF.

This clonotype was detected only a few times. CDR3 bases: TGTGCCAGCCAGAGGGGGACATACTCCTACGAGCAGTACTTC. Protein product: CASQRGTYSYEQYF. The V gene is TRBV12-3 or TRBV12-4, the J gene TRBJ2-7, with a possible D match to TRBD1 (6 bases). Trimming removed 8 bases at V and 0 bases at J, with 14 bases between. The CDR3 spans 14 residues.

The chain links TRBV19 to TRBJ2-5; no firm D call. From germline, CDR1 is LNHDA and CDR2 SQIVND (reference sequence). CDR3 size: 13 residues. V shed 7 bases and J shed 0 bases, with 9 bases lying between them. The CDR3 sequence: CASIGQNQETQYF. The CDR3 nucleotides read TGTGCCAGTATAGGGCAGAACCAAGAGACCCAGTACTTC.

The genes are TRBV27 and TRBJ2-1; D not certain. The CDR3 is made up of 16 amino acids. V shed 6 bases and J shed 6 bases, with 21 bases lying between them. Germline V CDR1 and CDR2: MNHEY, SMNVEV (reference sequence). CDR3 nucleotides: TGTGCCAGCAGCCCTGATGGTAGCTCCCTTCGCAATGAGCAGTTCTTC. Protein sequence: CASSPDGSSLRNEQFF.